The rows below give T cell receptor beta chains drawn from one sample of a study of vaccination and CD4 T cells after COVID-19. These receptors have no known antigen. TCRdb called the PCR reads again in MiXCR, with one record for every CDR3 protein. This table has 8,000 or so distinct CDR3 sequences, approximately 30% appearing once. The sequencing sample was made of CD4+ T cells from blood, cultured in vitro. These receptors all come from a human donor in good health. Both conserved end residues are part of each CDR3. D genes are given only for firm matches. Not all rows give a size; the values are once, few, many and, for expanded clones, a class.

j_call v_call cdr3_length clone_size d_call cdr3_nt cdr3_aa
TRBJ2-7 TRBV7-6 13 few NA TGTGCCACCAGGGGGGATAACTCCTACGAGCAGTACTTC CATRGDNSYEQYF
TRBJ1-1 TRBV2 14 medium-sized NA TGTGCCAGCAGTGAATGGGTAGAGAACACTGAAGCTTTCTTT CASSEWVENTEAFF
TRBJ2-3 TRBV20-1 14 NA TRBD2 TGCAGTGCTAGAGCTAGCGGGGGGTCGTATACGCAGTATTTT CSARASGGSYTQYF
TRBJ2-7 TRBV6-1 15 NA TRBD1 TGTGCCAGCGGAACCAAGACAGGGGGAACCTACGAGCAGTACTTC CASGTKTGGTYEQYF
TRBJ2-1 TRBV29-1 14 NA NA TGCAGCGTTGCCCTAGGCGGAGATTACAATGAGCAGTTCTTC CSVALGGDYNEQFF
TRBJ2-7 TRBV27 16 NA TRBD2 TGTGCCAGCAGTTCGGCGGCAGCGGGGGATCACTACGAGCAGTACTTC CASSSAAAGDHYEQYF
TRBJ2-1 TRBV4-3 12 NA TRBD2 TGCGCCAGCAGCCAAGCGGCTAGCGGGAGGGTCTTC CASSQAASGRVF
TRBJ2-1 TRBV5-4 14 NA NA TGTGCCAGCAGCCTGCCGGGCTCCTACAATGAGCAGTTCTTC CASSLPGSYNEQFF
TRBJ2-7 TRBV5-1 14 NA TRBD1 TGCGCCAGCAGCCTCCGGGACAGGGATAGTGTGAAGTACTTC CASSLRDRDSVKYF
TRBJ1-2 TRBV20-1 13 NA TRBD1 TGCAGTGCTAGAGGACAGGGTACCTATGGCTACACCTTC CSARGQGTYGYTF
TRBJ1-5 TRBV6-2/TRBV6-3 13 NA NA TGTGCCAGCAGTCCAACTAGGGGAGTACCCCAGCATTTT CASSPTRGVPQHF
TRBJ2-7 TRBV20-1 12 few TRBD1 TGCAGTGCTGGGACAGGGTGGAGCGAGCAGTACTTC CSAGTGWSEQYF
TRBJ1-2 TRBV19 12 NA NA TGTGCCAGTAGAGTCAGGGGCTATGGCTACACCTTC CASRVRGYGYTF
TRBJ1-1 TRBV25-1 15 NA TRBD1 TGTGCCAGCAGTGAAGTTATAGGGGGCAACACTGAAGCTTTCTTT CASSEVIGGNTEAFF
TRBJ2-1 TRBV7-2 13 NA TRBD2 TGTGCCAGCAGCTGGGAGGGACTCAATGAGCAGTTCTTC CASSWEGLNEQFF